Listed below are T cell receptor beta chains from one sample, sequenced in a study of T cell responses to AZD1222 COVID-19 vaccine. This table comes from immunoSEQ multiplex PCR, and its TCRdb copy is limited to in-frame clones, with some not included. The sample shows around 80,000 clones, 92% of them seen only once. Sequencing used peripheral blood, obtained 28 days after the second AZD1222 dose. The receptor source for this set is an adult who received the AZD1222 COVID-19 vaccine. Both conserved end residues are part of each CDR3. The D gene is left open where the match is weak.

CDR3 protein	CDR3 DNA	V gene	D gene	J gene
CASSQDGGGRGSSTDTQYF	TGTGCCAGCAGCCAAGATGGGGGTGGGCGGGGTTCTAGCACAGATACGCAGTATTTT	TRBV4-2	NA	TRBJ2-3
CASSQRGTPFSGELFF	TGTGCCAGTAGCCAAAGGGGGACCCCCTTCTCCGGGGAGCTGTTTTTT	TRBV19	NA	TRBJ2-2
CASSLQGRGYTF	TGTGCCAGCAGTTTACAGGGTCGCGGCTACACCTTC	TRBV12-3/TRBV12-4	NA	TRBJ1-2
CATSDWGGQTSYNEQFF	TGTGCCACCAGTGATTGGGGTGGACAGACCTCCTACAATGAGCAGTTCTTC	TRBV24-1	NA	TRBJ2-1
CASSPQGSNQPQHF	TGTGCCAGCTCACCCCAGGGAAGCAATCAGCCCCAGCATTTT	TRBV18	NA	TRBJ1-5
CAITGTGSFF	TGTGCCATCACCGGGACAGGGTCGTTTTTT	TRBV10-3	TRBD1	TRBJ1-4
CAIRAGGGSYEQYF	TGTGCCATCAGAGCGGGAGGGGGATCCTACGAGCAGTACTTC	TRBV10-3	TRBD2	TRBJ2-7
CASSLVGAAGELFF	TGTGCCAGCAGCTTAGTGGGGGCGGCCGGGGAGCTGTTTTTT	TRBV11-3	NA	TRBJ2-2
CASSLGPGGAKNIQYF	TGTGCCAGCAGCCTCGGACCTGGTGGAGCCAAAAACATTCAGTACTTC	TRBV7-2	NA	TRBJ2-4
CASSPWGTADSYEQYF	TGTGCCAGCAGCCCCTGGGGGACGGCGGACTCCTACGAGCAGTACTTC	TRBV7-9	NA	TRBJ2-7
CAISESQRGAYEQYF	TGTGCCATCAGTGAGTCCCAGCGGGGCGCCTACGAGCAGTACTTC	TRBV10-3	TRBD2	TRBJ2-7
CASSLRTVYNSPLHF	TGTGCCAGCAGCTTAAGGACAGTCTATAATTCACCCCTCCACTTT	TRBV11-2	NA	TRBJ1-6
CASSPPDRAGETQYF	TGTGCCAGCTCACCACCGGACAGGGCTGGGGAGACCCAGTACTTC	TRBV18	TRBD1	TRBJ2-5
CASSPPRGYSYNEQFF	TGTGCCAGCAGTCCCCCGCGGGGTTACTCCTACAATGAGCAGTTCTTC	TRBV3-1/TRBV3-2	NA	TRBJ2-1
CASSVGGSPQFEQFF	TGTGCCAGCAGCGTAGGCGGGAGCCCCCAATTTGAGCAGTTCTTC	TRBV9	TRBD2	TRBJ2-1
CASSIQPTGDTYEQYF	TGTGCCAGCAGCATCCAACCGACAGGGGATACCTACGAGCAGTACTTC	TRBV9	TRBD1	TRBJ2-7
CASRKETSGYYEQYF	TGTGCCAGCAGGAAAGAGACTAGCGGGTACTACGAGCAGTACTTC	TRBV2	TRBD2	TRBJ2-7
CASSPQGHYNSPLHF	TGTGCCAGCAGTCCACAGGGCCACTATAATTCACCCCTCCACTTT	TRBV6-5	NA	TRBJ1-6
CASSLSGGQPQHF	TGTGCCAGCAGCTTATCGGGAGGTCAGCCCCAGCATTTT	TRBV7-2	NA	TRBJ1-5
CAWSGQETQYF	TGTGCCTGGAGTGGCCAAGAGACCCAGTACTTC	TRBV30	NA	TRBJ2-5
CASSFAYTQYF	TGTGCCAGCAGTTTTGCCTATACGCAGTATTTT	TRBV28	NA	TRBJ2-3
CAWSPDSKGAQYF	TGTGCCTGGAGTCCGGACTCAAAAGGGGCCCAGTACTTC	TRBV30	NA	TRBJ2-5
CAISGTGTETQYF	TGTGCCATCAGTGGGACAGGGACAGAGACCCAGTACTTC	TRBV10-3	TRBD1	TRBJ2-5